What follows are 22 T cell receptor beta chains derived from one specimen sequenced in a study of T cell responses to AZD1222 COVID-19 vaccine. TCRdb's table, derived via immunoSEQ multiplex PCR, lists solely in-frame clones and lacks some. This sample carries around 59,000 clones, roughly nine tenths of them seen once, and the ten largest clones take 5% to 6.5%. The sequences come from peripheral blood, collected 28 days after the second AZD1222 dose. Receptors originate from an adult who received the AZD1222 COVID-19 vaccine.

The chain couples TRBV19 to TRBJ1-5; D is unresolved. Germline CDR1 and CDR2: LNHDA and SQIVND (reference sequence). V lost 8 bases, J lost 6 bases, and 5 bases lay in between. The CDR3 length is 10 residues. This CDR3 is CASGGQPQHF. CDR3 bases: TGTGCCAGTGGTGGTCAGCCCCAGCATTTT.

The rearrangement joins TRBV11-2 to TRBJ2-5; D may correspond to TRBD1 or TRBD2 (5 bases each). The CDR3 sequence is 11 residues long. The V and J ends lost 1 base and 13 bases respectively, with 10 bases between them. The germline V gene encodes CDR1 SGHAT and CDR2 FQNNGV. The CDR3 is CASSLGGKWYF. The CDR3 nucleotides are TGTGCCAGCAGCTTAGGGGGGAAGTGGTACTTC.

The gene calls are TRBV6-2 or TRBV6-3 and TRBJ1-1; maybe TRBD1 (5 bases). The CDR3 contains 17 residues. Germline V gene lookup returns CDR1 MNHEY and CDR2 SVGEGT. Trimming cost V 0 bases and J 0 bases, with 14 bases left between them. The CDR3 region is CASSYSTRASMNTEAFF. DNA for the CDR3: TGTGCCAGCAGTTACTCGACCAGGGCGAGTATGAACACTGAAGCTTTCTTT.

This CDR3 is CASSYSGTSGSNEQFF. DNA for the CDR3: TGTGCCAGCAGTTACTCCGGGACTAGCGGGAGTAATGAGCAGTTCTTC. The genes are TRBV6-2 or TRBV6-3 and TRBJ2-1; 14 nucleotides align to TRBD2. J gave up 7 bases and V 0 bases, and 2 bases lay outside the gene matches. CDR3 size: 16 residues. Germline assignment: CDR1 MNHEY and CDR2 SVGEGT.

The chain is built from TRBV11-3 and TRBJ1-1; maybe TRBD1 (5 bases). The CDR3 consists of 13 residues. Trimming pared 5 bases from V and 4 bases from J, leaving 11 bases between. The germline gives CDR1 SGHNT, CDR2 YENEEA. The CDR3 loop is CASSPAGGTEAFF. DNA of the CDR3: TGTGCCAGCAGCCCCGCGGGGGGCACTGAAGCTTTCTTT.

The chain combines TRBV28 with TRBJ1-3; D remains unclear. Germline loops: CDR1 MDHEN, CDR2 SYDVKM. V shed 2 bases and J shed 3 bases, with 11 bases lying between them. The CDR3 totals 15 residues. CDR3 residues: CASSLPGRGGNTIYF. The CDR3 bases are TGTGCCAGCAGTTTACCCGGGCGCGGTGGAAACACCATATATTTT.

The V and J genes are TRBV7-9 and TRBJ1-2; D is unclear. V shed 3 bases and J shed 5 bases, with 7 bases lying between them. Looked up from germline, CDR1 is SEHNR and CDR2 is FQNEAQ (reference sequence). This CDR3 spans 12 amino acids. The CDR3 sequence: CASSFTLYGYTF. Written as DNA, the CDR3 is TGTGCCAGCAGCTTTACGCTATATGGCTACACCTTC.

V is TRBV5-1 and J is TRBJ2-7, with TRBD1 matching over 9 bases. Germline-derived CDR1 and CDR2 are SGHRS and YFSETQ. This CDR3 has 15 amino acids. The V segment lost 0 bases and the J segment 6 bases; nucleotides outside the gene matches: 7. CDR3 region: CASSLADRGWREQYF. CDR3 DNA: TGCGCCAGCAGCTTGGCGGACAGGGGATGGCGCGAGCAGTACTTC.

For the CDR3, the DNA is TGTGCCAGCAGCTCTGGGGGCATATCCTACGAGCAGTACTTC. Amino acid sequence: CASSSGGISYEQYF. The J gene is TRBJ2-7, the V gene TRBV5-4; possible D gene TRBD1, 6 bases. Trimming took 3 bases from V and 1 from J, leaving 11 bases between them. Germline assignment: CDR1 SGHNT and CDR2 YYREEE (reference sequence). The CDR3 consists of 14 residues. Complete variable domain (other parts from reference TRBV5-4 and TRBJ2-7): ETGVTQSPTHLIKTRGQQVTLRCSSQSGHNTVSWYQQALGQGPQFIFQYYREEENGRGNFPPRFSGLQFPNYSSELNVNALELDDSALYLCASSSGGISYEQYFGPGTRLTVT.

This rearrangement joins TRBV28 to TRBJ1-6; D remains ambiguous. The ends were cut back, 2 bases at V and 7 bases at J, with 3 bases in the middle. The CDR3 totals 12 residues. Germline loops: CDR1 MDHEN, CDR2 SYDVKM. CDR3 protein: CASSLINSPLHF. CDR3 DNA sequence: TGTGCCAGCAGTTTAATAAATTCACCCCTCCACTTT.

V is TRBV6-5 and J is TRBJ2-2; a possible D gene is TRBD2 (6 bases). Germline V gene data show CDR1 as MNHEY and CDR2 as SVGAGI. This CDR3 region has 14 residues. V was clipped by 6 bases and J by 1 base, with 9 bases between them. CDR3 residues: CASRRGQNTGELFF. The CDR3 DNA follows: TGTGCCAGCAGGCGGGGTCAGAACACCGGGGAGCTGTTTTTT.

This chain links TRBV28 with TRBJ1-1, with D possibly TRBD1 on 6 matching bases. The germline CDR1 and CDR2 sequences are MDHEN and SYDVKM. This CDR3 contains 14 residues. Trimming removed 6 bases from V and 5 bases from J, with 16 bases in between. The CDR3 protein is CASSRQALGTEAFF. In DNA form, the CDR3 reads TGTGCCAGCAGCCGACAGGCCCTAGGGACTGAAGCTTTCTTT.

The chain couples TRBV4-3 to TRBJ2-2; 9 nucleotides agree with TRBD1. There are 14 residues in the CDR3. With 3 bases clipped from V and 6 bases from J, the junction kept 2 bases outside the gene matches. The germline CDR1 and CDR2 sequences are LGHNA and YSLEER. The CDR3 nucleotides are TGCGCCAGCAGCCAGGGACAGGGCGCCGGGGAGCTGTTTTTT. Translation: CASSQGQGAGELFF.

This clone occurred once. The chain carries TRBV4-1 and TRBJ1-4; the D gene is possibly TRBD1 (6 bases). The CDR3 has 16 residues. The V end lost 4 bases, the J end lost 2 bases, and 14 bases lay between the germline ends. Looked up from germline, CDR1 is MGHRA and CDR2 is YSYEKL. The CDR3, as DNA: TGCGCCAGCAGCCCTTCGGGGGCGAATACTAATGAAAAACTGTTTTTT. Translating it yields CASSPSGANTNEKLFF.

This chain uses TRBV6-4 with TRBJ2-1; 7 nucleotides align to TRBD1. The germline V gene encodes CDR1 MRHNA and CDR2 SNTAGT. With V trimmed by 4 bases and J by 3 bases, 9 bases remained unmatched. CDR3 length: 16 amino acids. The CDR3 DNA sequence: TGTGCCAGCAGTGGAGCCGGGACAGTCAACTACAATGAGCAGTTCTTC. This codes for CASSGAGTVNYNEQFF.

The V and J genes are TRBV6-2 or TRBV6-3 and TRBJ2-7, with a tentative D call TRBD1 (5 bases). The CDR3 extends over 18 amino acids. The germline V gene has CDR1 MNHEY and CDR2 SVGEGT. Trimming removed 5 bases from V and 0 bases from J, with 23 bases in between. CDR3 nucleotide sequence: TGTGCCAGCAGTCTAGACACAGGTCGCGGTGGCGACTCCTACGAGCAGTACTTC. Translation: CASSLDTGRGGDSYEQYF.

The chain couples TRBV9 to TRBJ1-3; D call uncertain. The V gene lost 0 bases and the J gene lost 2 bases, with 9 bases spanning the gap. The CDR3 has 15 amino acids. The V gene's germline CDR1 is SGDLS and CDR2 YYNGEE. In nucleotides, the CDR3 is TGTGCCAGCAGCGTAGGCCCCGCAGCTGGAAACACCATATATTTT. It translates to CASSVGPAAGNTIYF.

This clone has just one count. This chain uses TRBV7-2 with TRBJ2-3, with 16 bases lining up with TRBD2. V dropped 5 bases and J dropped 1; count of bases not matched to a gene: 9. Germline V gene sequence: CDR1 SGHTA, CDR2 FQGNSA. This CDR3 has 19 amino acids. DNA for the CDR3: TGTGCCAGCAGCCGCAAAGGGACTAGCGGGAGGGCGGGCACAGATACGCAGTATTTT. Protein product: CASSRKGTSGRAGTDTQYF.

V and J are TRBV5-1 and TRBJ2-2, with D possibly matching TRBD1 (5 bases). This CDR3 comprises 15 residues. In germline, CDR1 is SGHRS, CDR2 YFSETQ. V lost 0 bases to trimming and J lost 8 bases, with 14 bases between them. The CDR3 protein is CASSLGAGWMGELFF. CDR3 DNA: TGCGCCAGCAGCTTGGGAGCAGGGTGGATGGGGGAGCTGTTTTTT.

This rearrangement joins TRBV7-6 to TRBJ2-5; 8 bases agree with TRBD1. CDR1 and CDR2 from the germline V gene are SGHVS and FNYEAQ. This CDR3 is built from 16 residues. The junction had 12 bases not matched to a gene; V was cut back by 5 bases and J by 4 bases. The CDR3 DNA reads as TGTGCCAGCAGCAAAAGGACAGGGCGATACTTAGAGACCCAGTACTTC. This gives the protein CASSKRTGRYLETQYF.

The genes are TRBV27 and TRBJ1-5; maybe TRBD1 (5 bases). V lost 5 bases and J 7 bases, leaving 15 bases between the germline ends. CDR1 and CDR2 (germline): MNHEY, SMNVEV (reference sequence). The CDR3 is made up of 14 amino acids. This CDR3 is CASSSQGKRQPQHF. CDR3 bases: TGTGCCAGCAGTAGCCAGGGAAAGAGGCAGCCCCAGCATTTT.

The chain recombines TRBV4-1 with TRBJ2-7, with TRBD1 as a possible D gene (5 bases). Looked up from germline, CDR1 is MGHRA and CDR2 is YSYEKL. The CDR3 is 14 residues long. With 1 base removed from V and 1 base from J, the gap between germline ends came to 8 bases. CDR3 residues: CASSQGGASYEQYF. The CDR3 nucleotides are TGCGCCAGCAGCCAAGGTGGGGCTTCCTACGAGCAGTACTTC.